A selection of T cell receptor beta chains follows, all from one sample in a study of human T cells and chemical hapten exposure. TCRdb analysed the RACE reads with MiXCR anew, one entry per CDR3 protein. The sample contains about 160,000 distinct CDR3 sequences, approximately 30% of which appear only once. This material consisted of whole blood, taken in connection with sensitization to the hapten diphenylcyclopropenone (DPC). The receptors derive from a woman under 30 with alopecia areata. Some clones in this sample may be carry-over from other donors' samples. CDR3s include the opening cysteine and the closing phenylalanine or tryptophan. The order of the fields is J gene, clone size, V gene, D gene, CDR3 protein, CDR3 DNA. A D gene is named only where the DNA matches it firmly. Some rows mark clone size as missing; the rest say once, few, many or name a class of expanded clone.

J: TRBJ1-3; size: -; V: TRBV29-1; D: -; CDR3: CSVVEGRNTIYF; DNA: TGCAGCGTTGTGGAGGGGCGAAACACCATATATTTT
J: TRBJ1-2; size: -; V: TRBV29-1; D: TRBD1; CDR3: CSVLTGTTVF; DNA: TGCAGCGTCTTGACAGGGACTACCGTCTTC
J: TRBJ1-1; size: few; V: TRBV3-1; D: -; CDR3: CASSRGGNEAFF; DNA: TGTGCCAGCAGCCGGGGGGGAAATGAAGCTTTCTTT
J: TRBJ2-1; size: -; V: TRBV27; D: -; CDR3: CASSLQVGYNEQFF; DNA: TGTGCCAGCAGTTTACAGGTCGGCTACAATGAGCAGTTCTTC
J: TRBJ2-4; size: few; V: TRBV12-3/TRBV12-4; D: -; CDR3: CASSPLAGVGAKNIQYF; DNA: TGTGCCAGCAGTCCTCTGGCAGGGGTGGGGGCCAAAAACATTCAGTACTTC
J: TRBJ2-6; size: -; V: TRBV5-1; D: TRBD2; CDR3: CVSSPPGLASGANVLTF; DNA: TGCGTCAGCAGCCCTCCGGGACTAGCCTCTGGGGCCAACGTCCTGACTTTC
J: TRBJ2-4; size: many; V: TRBV20-1; D: TRBD2; CDR3: CSARAPSGKGLAKNIQYF; DNA: TGCAGTGCTAGAGCTCCTAGCGGGAAGGGGTTGGCCAAAAACATTCAGTACTTC
J: TRBJ1-2; size: -; V: TRBV5-1; D: -; CDR3: CARSSAGYGYTF; DNA: TGCGCCCGCAGCTCCGCCGGCTATGGCTACACCTTC
J: TRBJ2-7; size: -; V: TRBV10-2; D: -; CDR3: CASSESTAGIYEQYF; DNA: TGCGCCAGCAGTGAGTCGACCGCAGGGATCTACGAGCAGTACTTC
J: TRBJ2-7; size: few; V: TRBV20-1; D: -; CDR3: CSGGKRFSSYEQYF; DNA: TGCAGTGGAGGAAAGCGGTTTAGCTCCTACGAGCAGTACTTC
J: TRBJ2-7; size: -; V: TRBV10-3; D: -; CDR3: CAIGSYEQYF; DNA: TGTGCCATCGGGTCCTACGAGCAGTACTTC
J: TRBJ2-2; size: -; V: TRBV6-2/TRBV6-3; D: -; CDR3: CASSYRPVGSGELFF; DNA: TGTGCCAGCAGTTACCGGCCCGTGGGCTCCGGGGAGCTGTTTTTT
J: TRBJ1-2; size: -; V: TRBV18; D: TRBD1; CDR3: CASSTTGDGYTF; DNA: TGTGCCAGCTCAACCACAGGGGATGGCTACACCTTC
J: TRBJ2-2; size: many; V: TRBV29-1; D: TRBD2; CDR3: CSARAGTSGAGELFF; DNA: TGCAGCGCCCGAGCCGGGACTAGCGGGGCCGGGGAGCTGTTTTTT
J: TRBJ2-7; size: -; V: TRBV9; D: -; CDR3: CASSVGGSLSEQYF; DNA: TGTGCCAGCAGCGTAGGGGGTAGCTTGTCCGAGCAGTACTTC
J: TRBJ2-7; size: few; V: TRBV12-3/TRBV12-4; D: -; CDR3: CASSLSGRNEQYF; DNA: TGTGCCAGCAGTTTGTCGGGTCGAAACGAGCAGTACTTC
J: TRBJ2-1; size: -; V: TRBV7-2; D: -; CDR3: CASSFPGIYNEQFF; DNA: TGTGCCAGCAGCTTCCCGGGGATTTACAATGAGCAGTTCTTC
J: TRBJ1-5; size: few; V: TRBV4-3; D: -; CDR3: CASSPGPVSNQPQHF; DNA: TGCGCCAGCAGCCCGGGACCAGTCAGCAATCAGCCCCAGCATTTT
J: TRBJ1-1; size: -; V: TRBV10-3; D: -; CDR3: CAISVQVRWLAEAFF; DNA: TGTGCCATCAGTGTTCAGGTGAGGTGGTTGGCTGAAGCTTTCTTT
J: TRBJ1-4; size: -; V: TRBV24-1; D: -; CDR3: CATSDVDEKLFF; DNA: TGTGCCACCAGTGATGTTGATGAAAAACTGTTTTTT
J: TRBJ2-3; size: few; V: TRBV6-2/TRBV6-3; D: TRBD2; CDR3: CASSETSGSGADTQYF; DNA: TGTGCCAGCAGCGAGACTAGCGGGAGCGGAGCAGATACGCAGTATTTT
J: TRBJ2-3; size: -; V: TRBV20-1; D: -; CDR3: CSAGPYSTDTQYF; DNA: TGCAGTGCGGGTCCGTATAGCACAGATACGCAGTATTTT
J: TRBJ2-3; size: few; V: TRBV12-3/TRBV12-4; D: -; CDR3: CASSSVATGTDTQYF; DNA: TGTGCCAGCAGTTCCGTAGCGACAGGCACAGATACGCAGTATTTT
J: TRBJ2-2; size: -; V: TRBV20-1; D: TRBD2; CDR3: CSARTSGRTGELFF; DNA: TGCAGTGCTAGAACTAGCGGGAGAACCGGGGAGCTGTTTTTT
J: TRBJ2-3; size: -; V: TRBV7-2; D: -; CDR3: CASSIAGTSTDTQYF; DNA: TGTGCCAGCAGCATCGCGGGGACAAGCACAGATACGCAGTATTTT
J: TRBJ2-3; size: few; V: TRBV29-1; D: -; CDR3: CSVEPGDTQYF; DNA: TGCAGCGTTGAACCGGGGGATACGCAGTATTTT
J: TRBJ2-7; size: -; V: TRBV4-1; D: -; CDR3: CASSRGLLSSYEQYF; DNA: TGCGCCAGCAGCCGGGGACTCCTGAGCTCCTACGAGCAGTACTTC
J: TRBJ2-2; size: -; V: TRBV12-3/TRBV12-4; D: TRBD1; CDR3: CASSPQGIKYTGELFF; DNA: TGTGCCAGCAGCCCACAGGGGATAAAGTACACCGGGGAGCTGTTTTTT
J: TRBJ2-7; size: few; V: TRBV20-1; D: TRBD2; CDR3: CSASFSGSNDEQYF; DNA: TGCAGTGCTAGCTTTAGCGGGAGTAACGACGAGCAGTACTTC
J: TRBJ1-5; size: -; V: TRBV7-2; D: -; CDR3: CASSQGSGMSNQPQHF; DNA: TGTGCCAGCAGCCAAGGTTCCGGGATGAGCAATCAGCCCCAGCATTTT
J: TRBJ1-1; size: -; V: TRBV20-1; D: -; CDR3: CSAAPGNTEAFF; DNA: TGCAGTGCTGCGCCGGGGAACACTGAAGCTTTCTTT
J: TRBJ1-2; size: once; V: TRBV7-9; D: TRBD1; CDR3: CASSPQSPGQGALYGYTF; DNA: TGTGCCAGCAGCCCCCAGTCCCCGGGACAGGGGGCCCTATATGGCTACACCTTC
J: TRBJ2-5; size: many; V: TRBV29-1; D: -; CDR3: CSVLVLETQYF; DNA: TGCAGCGTGCTAGTGCTAGAGACCCAGTACTTC
J: TRBJ2-4; size: -; V: TRBV4-3; D: TRBD1; CDR3: CASSHPRDGTGVNIQYF; DNA: TGCGCCAGCAGCCACCCCCGAGACGGGACAGGGGTTAACATTCAGTACTTC
J: TRBJ1-1; size: -; V: TRBV5-1; D: -; CDR3: CASSGTQGRMAEAFF; DNA: TGCGCCAGCAGCGGTACCCAGGGGCGGATGGCTGAAGCTTTCTTT
J: TRBJ1-1; size: few; V: TRBV7-9; D: -; CDR3: CASSQLNTEAFF; DNA: TGTGCCAGCAGCCAATTGAACACTGAAGCTTTCTTT
J: TRBJ1-1; size: few; V: TRBV5-1; D: TRBD1; CDR3: CASSFRGQLNTEAFF; DNA: TGCGCCAGCAGCTTTCGGGGACAGCTGAACACTGAAGCTTTCTTT
J: TRBJ2-3; size: few; V: TRBV12-3/TRBV12-4; D: TRBD2; CDR3: CASRRLAGVLDTQYF; DNA: TGTGCCAGCAGGAGACTAGCGGGGGTGTTAGATACGCAGTATTTT
J: TRBJ2-3; size: -; V: TRBV19; D: -; CDR3: CASSPDPTDTQYF; DNA: TGTGCCAGTAGTCCAGACCCCACAGATACGCAGTATTTT
J: TRBJ1-1; size: few; V: TRBV12-3/TRBV12-4; D: -; CDR3: CASSPKPGYTEAFF; DNA: TGTGCCAGCAGTCCAAAACCGGGCTACACTGAAGCTTTCTTT
J: TRBJ1-2; size: few; V: TRBV10-2; D: TRBD1; CDR3: CASSTTGAYGYTF; DNA: TGCGCCAGCAGTACGACAGGGGCCTATGGCTACACCTTC
J: TRBJ2-2; size: -; V: TRBV6-2/TRBV6-3; D: -; CDR3: CASSRELRTGELFF; DNA: TGTGCCAGCAGCCGGGAGTTAAGGACCGGGGAGCTGTTTTTT
J: TRBJ2-3; size: -; V: TRBV7-2; D: TRBD2; CDR3: CASSLGLAGDTQYF; DNA: TGTGCCAGCAGCTTAGGACTAGCTGGAGATACGCAGTATTTT
J: TRBJ2-2; size: -; V: TRBV29-1; D: TRBD2; CDR3: CSVLGLAGGLANTGELFF; DNA: TGCAGCGTATTGGGACTAGCGGGGGGCCTGGCGAACACCGGGGAGCTGTTTTTT